This T cell receptor beta chain was recovered during a study of T cells after yellow fever vaccination. The V gene end was trimmed by 7 bases and the J gene end by 4 bases; junction bases not matched to a gene: 10. There are 15 residues in the CDR3. Looked up from germline, CDR1 is SEHNR and CDR2 is FQNEAQ (reference sequence). This clonotype was picked up many times. TCRdb reprocessed the 5' RACE reads with MiXCR, giving one entry per CDR3 protein. The repertoire includes more than 350,000 distinct CDR3 sequences, 9.5% to 13% of them detected once, and roughly 18% sits in the top ten. The input for sequencing was PBMCs, taken on the day of the first yellow fever vaccination. This sequence joins TRBV7-9 and TRBJ2-1, with 7 bases that match TRBD2. The receptor's source is a man younger than 35 who received the YFV17D yellow fever vaccine. The chain's CDR3 is CASTGGAGSYNEQFF. CDR3 coding DNA: TGTGCCAGCACTGGAGGAGCGGGGTCGTACAATGAGCAGTTCTTC.